These 26 T cell receptor beta chains share one sample of origin, sequenced in a study of T-cell reconstitution after alpha-beta-depleted transplantation in children. Library preparation (for TCRbeta) was performed with unique molecular identifiers. TCRdb recomputed calls from the PCR reads with MiXCR, one row per CDR3 protein. The sample contains about 830,000 distinct CDR3 sequences, approximately 15% of which appear only once. The sequencing here drew on PBMCs, mostly from graft donor cells, taken 360 days after TCRalphabeta/CD19-depleted stem cell transplant. The receptors originated from a male patient between 5 and 17 years old who had a stem cell transplant for acute lymphoblastic leukemia, so the T cells may come from the graft donor.

The chain carries TRBV2 and TRBJ1-5; D remains ambiguous. From germline, CDR1 is SNHLY and CDR2 FYNNEI. The CDR3 runs to 14 residues. The ends were cut back, 4 bases at V and 0 bases at J, with 7 bases in the middle. The CDR3 region is CASSVAGSNQPQHF. The CDR3 nucleotides are TGTGCCAGCAGTGTGGCCGGTAGCAATCAGCCCCAGCATTTT.

This clonotype showed up just a few times. This chain joins TRBV24-1 and TRBJ2-3, with TRBD2 identical over 13 bases. The J segment lost 5 bases and the V segment lost 0 bases, leaving 10 bases of the junction unmatched. The CDR3 totals 19 residues. Germline V gene data show CDR1 as KGHDR and CDR2 as SFDVKD. The CDR3: CATSDLTSGRAMVGDTQYF. CDR3 nucleotides: TGTGCCACCAGTGATTTGACTAGCGGGAGGGCCATGGTGGGAGATACGCAGTATTTT.

Many counts were recorded for this clonotype. The DNA of the CDR3 is TGCAGTGCTAGAGACGGGAGCTCCTACAATGAGCAGTTCTTC. Translating gives CSARDGSSYNEQFF. The chain uses TRBV20-1 and TRBJ2-1; possible D gene TRBD2, 6 bases. Trimming left V 0 bases short and J 0 bases short, with 6 bases between. Looked up from germline, CDR1 is DFQATT and CDR2 is SNEGSKA (reference sequence). The CDR3 contains 14 residues.

The chain employs TRBV5-5 and TRBJ2-7; TRBD2 agrees at 13 bases. Trimming removed 0 bases from V and 2 bases from J; junction bases left unmatched: 2. The CDR3 is made up of 16 amino acids. Germline-derived CDR1 and CDR2 are SGHKS and YYEKEE (reference sequence). The CDR3 region is CASSLAGTSGTYEQYF. The CDR3 nucleotides are TGTGCCAGCAGCTTGGCCGGGACTAGCGGGACCTACGAGCAGTACTTC.

In this sample, this clonotype turned up many times. V usage is TRBV20-1 and J usage is TRBJ2-3; 9 bases map to TRBD1. The CDR3 is 16 amino acids. Germline CDR1 is DFQATT and CDR2 is SNEGSKA (reference sequence). J was trimmed by 5 bases and V by 0 bases; bases with no gene match: 9. The CDR3 sequence: CSARDRGTGRKDTQYF. The CDR3 DNA reads TGCAGTGCTAGAGATCGTGGGACAGGGCGGAAAGATACGCAGTATTTT.

This clonotype occurred a few times. The chain is built from TRBV5-1 and TRBJ2-3, with D unclear. This CDR3 is built from 13 residues. Germline V gene sequence: CDR1 SGHRS, CDR2 YFSETQ. V lost 5 bases to trimming and J lost 2 bases, with 9 bases between them. The CDR3 coding sequence is TGCGCCAGCAGGGGTTGGGACACAGATACGCAGTATTTT. It specifies CASRGWDTDTQYF.

The CDR3 loop is CASSPIGTNRPQHF. DNA of the CDR3: TGTGCCAGCAGTCCGATAGGGACCAACAGGCCCCAGCATTTT. This chain connects TRBV12-3 or TRBV12-4 to TRBJ1-5, with D tentatively TRBD1 (5 bases). The CDR3 length is 14 residues. V lost 5 bases and J lost 9, with 17 bases in between.

There are a few counts of this clonotype. This chain's CDR3 is CACGDTPTRDYGYTF. The CDR3 coding sequence is TGTGCCTGTGGGGATACTCCCACGAGGGACTATGGCTACACCTTC. The gene calls are TRBV12-3 or TRBV12-4 and TRBJ1-2, with D unresolved. Deletions cut 11 bases from V and 3 bases from J, with 22 bases between. The CDR3 runs 15 residues.

Many counts were recorded for this clonotype. This chain joins TRBV20-1 and TRBJ2-7, with a weak D call TRBD1 (5 bases). Trimming took off 0 bases at V and 0 bases at J, with 12 bases between the two ends. The CDR3 totals 15 residues. The germline CDR1 and CDR2 sequences are DFQATT and SNEGSKA (reference sequence). The CDR3 DNA is TGCAGTGCTAGAGATCAGGTTGACAGCTCCTACGAGCAGTACTTC. Its protein product is CSARDQVDSSYEQYF.

V and J are TRBV3-1 and TRBJ2-3, with TRBD2 matching over 7 bases. This CDR3 comprises 15 residues. CDR1 is LGHDT and CDR2 is YNNKEL in the germline V gene (reference sequence). V lost 4 bases to trimming and J lost 4 bases; unmatched junction nucleotides: 8. This CDR3 reads CASSLQRAGADTQYF. CDR3 nucleotides: TGTGCCAGCAGCCTCCAACGGGCGGGAGCAGATACGCAGTATTTT.

This clonotype was seen repeatedly, ten times or more. The chain employs TRBV5-1 and TRBJ2-1; maybe TRBD1 (5 bases). Trimming stripped 0 bases from V and 1 base from J, with 11 bases between. Germline V gene data show CDR1 as SGHRS and CDR2 as YFSETQ. The CDR3 is made up of 16 amino acids. Here the CDR3 DNA reads TGCGCCAGCAGCTTGGTCATTGGGGCTTCCTACAATGAGCAGTTCTTC. This translates into CASSLVIGASYNEQFF.

This clonotype has more than one count but fewer than ten. The gene calls are TRBV4-1 and TRBJ2-1; D is possibly TRBD1 or TRBD2 (5 bases each). Germline CDR1 MGHRA, CDR2 YSYEKL. The ends were cut back, 4 bases at V and 5 bases at J, with 18 bases in the middle. This CDR3 contains 16 residues. The CDR3 is CASSRPLGARDNEQFF. CDR3 DNA sequence: TGCGCCAGCAGCCGCCCACTAGGGGCCCGGGACAATGAGCAGTTCTTC.

The chain uses TRBV24-1 and TRBJ2-1; TRBD2 aligns across 11 bases. The ends lost 5 bases at V and 5 bases at J; junction bases unmatched: 7. The length of the CDR3 is 16 residues. Germline assignment: CDR1 KGHDR and CDR2 SFDVKD. In DNA, the CDR3 is TGTGCCACCAGTGCCCCGACTAGCGGGACCCACAATGAGCAGTTCTTC. This gives the protein CATSAPTSGTHNEQFF.

This clonotype was observed a few times. The CDR3 nucleotides are TGTGCCAGCAGCCCTCTGCCGAATTCACCCCTCCACTTT. It specifies CASSPLPNSPLHF. V usage is TRBV12-3 or TRBV12-4 and J usage is TRBJ1-6; D is undetermined. Trimming cost V 6 bases and J 7 bases, with 10 bases left between them. The CDR3 totals 13 residues.

There are many counts of this clonotype. The chain links TRBV6-1 to TRBJ2-3; the match to TRBD2 covers 11 bases. CDR1 and CDR2 (germline): MNHNS, SASEGT. J was trimmed by 2 bases and V by 7 bases; bases with no gene match: 17. CDR3 size: 19 residues. CDR3 region: CASIPLAGGSSHNTDTQYF. The CDR3 DNA is TGTGCCAGCATTCCGCTAGCGGGAGGCTCCTCGCACAACACAGATACGCAGTATTTT.

CDR3 nucleotide sequence: TGTGCCAGCAGGACAGGGGGAACCTATAATTCACCCCTCCACTTT. Translating it yields CASRTGGTYNSPLHF. The rearrangement links TRBV28 to TRBJ1-6, with 9 bases matching TRBD1. V was clipped by 6 bases and J by 2 bases; unmatched bases: 2. The CDR3 is made up of 15 amino acids. From germline, CDR1 is MDHEN and CDR2 SYDVKM.

V is TRBV7-2 and J is TRBJ2-7; no clear D. Trimming stripped 2 bases from V and 6 bases from J, with 14 bases between. The germline CDR1 and CDR2 sequences are SGHTA and FQGNSA. This CDR3 region has 14 residues. Here the CDR3 reads CASSLTVLTPEQYF. The DNA of the CDR3 is TGTGCCAGCAGCTTAACGGTCCTTACCCCCGAGCAGTACTTC. Based on the CDR3 plus reference TRBV7-2 and TRBJ2-7, the full variable domain is GAGVSQSPSNKVTEKGKDVELRCDPISGHTALYWYRQSLGQGLEFLIYFQGNSAPDKSGLPSDRFSAERTGGSVSTLTIQRTQQEDSAVYLCASSLTVLTPEQYFGPGTRLTVT.

DNA of the CDR3: TGCAGCGTTGAAGGAGGGAAGCCTGAAGCTTTCTTT. It specifies CSVEGGKPEAFF. The chain joins TRBV29-1 to TRBJ1-1, with D uncertain. CDR1 is SQVTM and CDR2 is ANQGSEA in the germline V gene. This CDR3 is built from 12 residues. Trimming shortened V by 1 base and J by 6 bases, and 9 bases separated the two germline ends.

This clonotype was detected a few times. The V call is TRBV5-1, the J call TRBJ2-7, with 8 positions matching TRBD2. CDR1 is SGHRS and CDR2 is YFSETQ in the germline V gene. The CDR3 is 14 residues long. V lost 4 bases to trimming and J lost 3 bases; unmatched junction nucleotides: 6. In DNA form, the CDR3 reads TGCGCCAGCAGCACGGGACTAGTGAACTACGAGCAGTACTTC. Protein product: CASSTGLVNYEQYF.

This clonotype was recorded many times. The CDR3 nucleotides are TGCGCCAGCAGCAGCGGTCTCAACACCGGGGAGCTGTTTTTT. Its translation: CASSSGLNTGELFF. This chain links TRBV4-1 with TRBJ2-2; the D gene is possibly TRBD2 (5 bases). This CDR3 comprises 14 residues. Trimming cost V 5 bases and J 2 bases, with 9 bases left between them. In germline, CDR1 is MGHRA, CDR2 YSYEKL.

This clonotype was detected a few times. The chain is built from TRBV5-5 and TRBJ2-5; TRBD2 is a possible D gene (6 bases). V dropped 4 bases and J dropped 5 bases, with 15 bases sitting between them. In germline, CDR1 is SGHKS, CDR2 YYEKEE (reference sequence). The CDR3 consists of 14 residues. The CDR3 DNA reads TGTGCCAGCAGCGCGGGACTTTACGGGGAGACCCAGTACTTC. As protein: CASSAGLYGETQYF.

The chain has TRBV28 and TRBJ1-5; D unresolved. Trimming cost V 7 bases and J 5 bases, with 15 bases left between them. CDR3 length: 14 residues. Per germline, CDR1 MDHEN and CDR2 SYDVKM. The CDR3 is CASTISGVHQPQHF. CDR3 DNA: TGTGCCAGCACCATTTCCGGGGTTCATCAGCCCCAGCATTTT.

This clonotype was detected only a few times. The chain recombines TRBV5-6 with TRBJ2-3, with TRBD1 identical over 7 bases. Germline CDR1 and CDR2: SGHDT and YYEEEE. V lost 4 bases to trimming and J lost 2 bases; unmatched junction nucleotides: 4. The CDR3 runs to 14 residues. The CDR3 DNA follows: TGTGCCAGCAGCGTGGACAGGACCACAGATACGCAGTATTTT. Translating gives CASSVDRTTDTQYF.

J is TRBJ1-2 and V is TRBV12-3 or TRBV12-4; tentative D call: TRBD1 (6 bases). The CDR3 is made up of 13 amino acids. Trimming took off 2 bases at V and 4 bases at J, with 8 bases between the two ends. DNA for the CDR3: TGTGCCAGCAGTTTAAGGGGGATCTATGGCTACACCTTC. Protein: CASSLRGIYGYTF.

The chain joins TRBV9 to TRBJ2-7, with TRBD2 identical over 10 bases. CDR1 SGDLS and CDR2 YYNGEE come from the germline V gene. The CDR3 has 14 residues. J lost 7 bases, V lost 3 bases, and 7 bases had no gene match. CDR3 loop: CASSEAGGPGEQYF. The CDR3 DNA reads as TGTGCCAGCAGCGAAGCGGGAGGGCCTGGAGAGCAGTACTTC.

This rearrangement joins TRBV5-1 to TRBJ2-7; the match to TRBD1 covers 7 bases. Trimming at V came to 2 bases and at J to 3 bases, leaving 14 bases not matched to a gene. Germline CDR1 SGHRS, CDR2 YFSETQ. This CDR3 comprises 17 residues. CDR3 residues: CASSFMKTGKYYYEQYF. For the CDR3, the DNA is TGCGCCAGCAGCTTTATGAAGACAGGGAAGTATTACTACGAGCAGTACTTC.